The 5 T cell receptor beta chains listed next were all sequenced from one sample in a study of blood T cell repertoires in COVID-19 (dated by TCRdb to the early 2020s). Libraries were prepared through the immunoSEQ multiplex PCR assay. TCRdb obtained this table from immuneACCESS and retained in-frame rearrangements with V and J assigned. These tables miss some clones; where compared with another copy, unresolved V genes account for less than half of the shortfall, and the remainder is unexplained. The sample table contains about 210,000 clones; only one count was recorded for about 86% of them. The ten largest clones represent 0.65% to 0.95% of the sample. Sequencing used peripheral blood. The receptors were sampled from a woman aged 70-85 years with acute or convalescent COVID-19.

This clone showed up just once. The chain is built from TRBV5-1 and TRBJ1-2, with no clear D. The V and J ends lost 2 bases and 4 bases respectively, with 9 bases between them. Germline-derived CDR1 and CDR2 are SGHRS and YFSETQ. CDR3 length: 13 residues. Written as DNA, the CDR3 is TGCGCCAGCAGCTTTGACTTACTCTATGGCTACACCTTC. Encoded protein: CASSFDLLYGYTF.

This chain links TRBV11-3 with TRBJ2-7; 10 bases align to TRBD2. This CDR3 comprises 13 residues. Germline V lookup: CDR1 SGHNT, CDR2 YENEEA. Trimming removed 1 base from V and 6 bases from J; junction bases left unmatched: 0. Written as DNA, the CDR3 is TGTGCCAGCAGCTTAGTAGCGGGAGGCGAGCAGTACTTC. It translates to CASSLVAGGEQYF.

This rearrangement joins TRBV7-9 to TRBJ2-3; 12 nucleotides match TRBD2. The length of the CDR3 is 18 residues. V shed 5 bases and J 4 bases; nucleotides not matched to a gene: 13. Germline V gene sequence: CDR1 SEHNR, CDR2 FQNEAQ (reference sequence). CDR3 in DNA: TGTGCCAGCAGCCCCCGACGGACTAGCGGGGTCGAGGCAGATACGCAGTATTTT. It codes for CASSPRRTSGVEADTQYF. The full variable domain, completed using reference TRBV7-9 and TRBJ2-3, is DTGVSQNPRHKITKRGQNVTFRCDPISEHNRLYWYRQTLGQGPEFLTYFQNEAQLEKSRLLSDRFSAERPKGSFSTLEIQRTEQGDSAMYLCASSPRRTSGVEADTQYFGPGTRLTVL.

The chain's CDR3 is CASSLLPDRTSLYGYTF. CDR3 DNA sequence: TGTGCCAGCAGTCTACTACCGGACAGAACATCTCTCTATGGCTACACCTTC. This chain joins TRBV27 and TRBJ1-2, with D possibly being TRBD1 (6 bases). The CDR3 runs to 17 residues. The V and J ends lost 5 bases and 4 bases respectively, with 23 bases between them. Germline V gene sequence: CDR1 MNHEY, CDR2 SMNVEV (reference sequence).

The rearrangement links TRBV6-5 to TRBJ2-1; 11 bases align to TRBD2. This CDR3 has 13 residues. CDR1 MNHEY and CDR2 SVGAGI come from the germline V gene. V shed 6 bases, J shed 5 bases, and the junction held 0 bases outside the gene matches. CDR3 nucleotides: TGTGCCAGCAGGGGACTAGCGGACAATGAGCAGTTCTTC. Amino acids: CASRGLADNEQFF.